Detailed here is one T cell receptor beta chain. What it recognizes is unknown. The entry originates in a study of blood T cells in healthy people across ages. Study-level background: With template switching, about one barcoded beta molecule was captured per two T cells.

Primed by a sample-barcoded 5' primer and a J-beta primer mix, a second PCR proceeded for about 6 to 11 cycles. Each cDNA molecule was tagged by a template-switch adaptor that had 12 random nucleotides. TCRdb reprocessed the 5' RACE reads with MiXCR, giving one entry per CDR3 protein. The table records fewer than 800,000 distinct CDR3 sequences, 32% of them present only once. Germline assignment: CDR1 SGHRS and CDR2 YFSETQ. The CDR3 has 11 residues. V was clipped by 4 bases and J by 15 bases; unmatched bases: 7. Overall study findings and caveats: Measured against age, TCR beta diversity per million T cells decreased in a roughly linear manner.

V gene TRBV5-1 combines with J gene TRBJ2-1, with 7 bases matching TRBD2. The source of this sequence is a woman of 80 years or more in good health. Sequences were obtained from blood. The CDR3 DNA follows: TGCGCCAGCAGCGGGGGGGTAAGCCGGTTCTTC. Translating it yields CASSGGVSRFF.